This T cell receptor beta chain originates from a study of blood T cell repertoires in COVID-19. For the study at large: COVID-19 samples collected from the United States, Italy and Spain covered acute and convalescent phases.

Study processing details: Quantification of nucleated cells was approximated via reference gene primer amplification. Libraries were prepared by immunoSEQ multiplex PCR; TCRdb keeps only in-frame clonotypes and omits some of them. V, J and clone size are those of that table, while D and trimming were read from the DNA. This table holds 100,000 to 120,000 clones, around 76% found once. This CDR3 spans 14 amino acids. V trimming: 2 bases; J trimming: 6 bases; junction bases outside the gene matches: 7. In germline, CDR1 is SGHTA, CDR2 FQGNSA. The source is a woman in her seventies with acute or convalescent COVID-19. Sample: peripheral blood. The chain is built from TRBV7-2 and TRBJ2-7; 7 nucleotides match TRBD2. The chain's CDR3 is CASSLRDPGGEQYF. DNA for the CDR3: TGTGCCAGCAGCTTACGAGACCCGGGAGGCGAGCAGTACTTC. The full variable domain, completed using reference TRBV7-2 and TRBJ2-7, is GAGVSQSPSNKVTEKGKDVELRCDPISGHTALYWYRQSLGQGLEFLIYFQGNSAPDKSGLPSDRFSAERTGGSVSTLTIQRTQQEDSAVYLCASSLRDPGGEQYFGPGTRLTVT.